The clone carrying this T cell receptor (beta chain) was detected once. This sample also contains other DNA sequences that code for the same CDR3. These data originate in a study of blood T cell repertoires in COVID-19. Overall study context: Sites across the United States, Italy and Spain contributed samples from acute and convalescent COVID-19. PBMCs, B-cell-depleted T cells, or T cells provided the cDNA or gDNA that made up the material.

This CDR3 spans 13 amino acids. The V gene's germline CDR1 is SGDLS and CDR2 YYNGEE. The germline V and J ends were trimmed by 4 bases and 0 bases, with 8 bases remaining between them. In the source study's methods: Estimated nucleated cell counts came from reference gene primer amplification. Method: immunoSEQ multiplex PCR; TCRdb's copy keeps in-frame clones and lacks some. The D gene and trimming were derived from the DNA, and the V and J assignments and clone size from that table. The sample gives about 97,000 clones, over 80% of which show up once; 17% is in the top ten. Material for sequencing was peripheral blood. This sequence was found in a man between 45 and 60 years old with acute or convalescent COVID-19. This rearrangement joins TRBV9 to TRBJ2-7; no definite D call. In nucleotides, the CDR3 is TGTGCCAGCAGCCCACCTAGCTCCTACGAGCAGTACTTC. Protein product: CASSPPSSYEQYF. The full variable domain, rest sourced from reference TRBV9 and TRBJ2-7, is DSGVTQTPKHLITATGQRVTLRCSPRSGDLSVYWYQQSLDQGLQFLIQYYNGEERAKGNILERFSAQQFPDLHSELNLSSLELGDSALYFCASSPPSSYEQYFGPGTRLTVT.